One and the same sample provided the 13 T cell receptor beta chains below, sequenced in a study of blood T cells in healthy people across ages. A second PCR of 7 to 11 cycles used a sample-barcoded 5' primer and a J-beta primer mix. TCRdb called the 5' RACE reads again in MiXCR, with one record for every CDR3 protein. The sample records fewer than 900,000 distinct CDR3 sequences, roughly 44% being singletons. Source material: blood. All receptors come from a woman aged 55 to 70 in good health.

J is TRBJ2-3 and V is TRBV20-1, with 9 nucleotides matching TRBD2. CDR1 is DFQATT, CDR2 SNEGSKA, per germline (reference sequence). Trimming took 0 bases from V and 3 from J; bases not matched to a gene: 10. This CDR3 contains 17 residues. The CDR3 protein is CSARDALAGEGTDTQYF. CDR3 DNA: TGCAGTGCTAGAGACGCGTTAGCGGGAGAAGGAACAGATACGCAGTATTTT.

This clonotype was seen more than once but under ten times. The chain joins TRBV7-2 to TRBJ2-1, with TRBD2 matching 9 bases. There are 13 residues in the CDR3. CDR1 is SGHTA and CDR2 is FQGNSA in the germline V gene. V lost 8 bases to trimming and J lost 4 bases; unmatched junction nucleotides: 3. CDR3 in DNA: TGTGCCAGCGGACTAGCGCTTTACAATGAGCAGTTCTTC. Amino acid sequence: CASGLALYNEQFF.

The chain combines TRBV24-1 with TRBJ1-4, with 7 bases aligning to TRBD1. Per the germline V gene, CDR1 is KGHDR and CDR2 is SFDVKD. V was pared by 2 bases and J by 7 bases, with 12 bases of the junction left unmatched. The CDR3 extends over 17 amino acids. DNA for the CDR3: TGTGCCACCAGTGATTCGGTGGACCGACAGGGAGGTGAAAAACTGTTTTTT. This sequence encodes CATSDSVDRQGGEKLFF.

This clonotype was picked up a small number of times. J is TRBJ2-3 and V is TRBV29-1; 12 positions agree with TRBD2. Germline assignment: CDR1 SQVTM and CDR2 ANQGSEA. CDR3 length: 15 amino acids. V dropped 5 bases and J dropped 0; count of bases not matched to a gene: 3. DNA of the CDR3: TGCAGCGTTACCGGGACTAGCGGGAGCACAGATACGCAGTATTTT. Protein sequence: CSVTGTSGSTDTQYF.

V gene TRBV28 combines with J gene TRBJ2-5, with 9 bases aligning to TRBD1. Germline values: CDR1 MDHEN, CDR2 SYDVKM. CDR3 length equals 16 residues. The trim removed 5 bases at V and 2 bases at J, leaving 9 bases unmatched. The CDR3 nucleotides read TGTGCCAGCAGTGAGGATGGCGGACAGGGGCAAGAGACCCAGTACTTC. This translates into CASSEDGGQGQETQYF.

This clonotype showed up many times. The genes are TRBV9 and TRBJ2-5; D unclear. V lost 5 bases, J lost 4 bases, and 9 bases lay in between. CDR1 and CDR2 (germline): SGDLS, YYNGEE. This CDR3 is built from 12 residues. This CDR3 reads CASRGSGETQYF. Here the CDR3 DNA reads TGTGCCAGCAGGGGGTCGGGAGAGACCCAGTACTTC.

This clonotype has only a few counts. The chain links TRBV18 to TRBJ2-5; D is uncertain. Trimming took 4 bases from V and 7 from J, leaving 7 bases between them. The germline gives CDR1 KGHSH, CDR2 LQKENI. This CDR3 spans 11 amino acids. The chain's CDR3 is CASSRARTQYF. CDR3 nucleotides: TGTGCCAGCTCACGGGCAAGGACCCAGTACTTC.

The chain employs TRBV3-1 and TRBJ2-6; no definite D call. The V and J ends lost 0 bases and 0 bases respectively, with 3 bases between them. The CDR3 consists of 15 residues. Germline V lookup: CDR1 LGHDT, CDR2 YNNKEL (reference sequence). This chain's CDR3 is CASSQESSGANVLTF. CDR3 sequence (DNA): TGTGCCAGCAGCCAAGAGTCCTCTGGGGCCAACGTCCTGACTTTC.

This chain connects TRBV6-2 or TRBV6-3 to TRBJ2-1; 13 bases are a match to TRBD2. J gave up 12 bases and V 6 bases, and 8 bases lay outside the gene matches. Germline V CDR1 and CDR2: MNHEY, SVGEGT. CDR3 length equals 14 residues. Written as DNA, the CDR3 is TGTGCCAGCAGACCTACTAGCGGGAGGGCCCGGCAGTTCTTC. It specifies CASRPTSGRARQFF.

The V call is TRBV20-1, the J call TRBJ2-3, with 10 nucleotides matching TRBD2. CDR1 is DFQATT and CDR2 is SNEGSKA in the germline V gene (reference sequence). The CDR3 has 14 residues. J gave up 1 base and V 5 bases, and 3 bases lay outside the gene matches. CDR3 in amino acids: CSAVSGGGTDTQYF. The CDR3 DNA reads TGCAGTGCTGTCAGCGGGGGGGGCACAGATACGCAGTATTTT.

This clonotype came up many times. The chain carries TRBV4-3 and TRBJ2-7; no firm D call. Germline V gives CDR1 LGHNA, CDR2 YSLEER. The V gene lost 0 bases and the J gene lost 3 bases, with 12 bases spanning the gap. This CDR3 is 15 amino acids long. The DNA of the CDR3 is TGCGCCAGCAGCCAAGATGGGCCGCTAGGCTACGAGCAGTACTTC. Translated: CASSQDGPLGYEQYF.

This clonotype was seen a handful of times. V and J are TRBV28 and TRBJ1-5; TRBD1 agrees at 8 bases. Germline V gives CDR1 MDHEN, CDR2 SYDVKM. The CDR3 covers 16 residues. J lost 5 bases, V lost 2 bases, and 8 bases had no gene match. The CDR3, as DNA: TGTGCCAGCAGTTTAACTGGACAGGGTAGGGATCAGCCCCAGCATTTT. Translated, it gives CASSLTGQGRDQPQHF.

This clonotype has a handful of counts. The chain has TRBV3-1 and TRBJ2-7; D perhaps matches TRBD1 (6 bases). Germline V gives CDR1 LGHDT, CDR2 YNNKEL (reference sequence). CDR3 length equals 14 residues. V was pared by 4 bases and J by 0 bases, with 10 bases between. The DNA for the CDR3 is TGTGCCAGCAGCCGGAGAGGGGGCTCCTACGAGCAGTACTTC. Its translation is CASSRRGGSYEQYF.